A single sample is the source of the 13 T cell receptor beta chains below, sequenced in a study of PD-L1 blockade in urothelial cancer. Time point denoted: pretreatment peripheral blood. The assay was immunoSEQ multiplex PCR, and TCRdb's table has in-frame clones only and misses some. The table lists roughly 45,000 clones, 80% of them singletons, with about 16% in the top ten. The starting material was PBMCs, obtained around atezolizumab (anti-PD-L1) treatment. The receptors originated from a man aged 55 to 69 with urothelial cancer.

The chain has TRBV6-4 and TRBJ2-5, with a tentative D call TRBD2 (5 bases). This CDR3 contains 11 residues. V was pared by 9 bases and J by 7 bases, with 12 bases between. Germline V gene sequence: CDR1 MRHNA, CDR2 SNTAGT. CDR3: CASSGRGTQYF. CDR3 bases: TGTGCCAGTTCGGGCCGGGGGACCCAGTACTTC.

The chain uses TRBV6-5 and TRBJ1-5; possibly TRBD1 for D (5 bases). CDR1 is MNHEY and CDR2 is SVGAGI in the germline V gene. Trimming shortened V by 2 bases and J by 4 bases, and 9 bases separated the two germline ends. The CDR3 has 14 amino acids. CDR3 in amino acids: CASSYPTENQPQHF. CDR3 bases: TGTGCCAGCAGTTACCCGACAGAGAATCAGCCCCAGCATTTT.

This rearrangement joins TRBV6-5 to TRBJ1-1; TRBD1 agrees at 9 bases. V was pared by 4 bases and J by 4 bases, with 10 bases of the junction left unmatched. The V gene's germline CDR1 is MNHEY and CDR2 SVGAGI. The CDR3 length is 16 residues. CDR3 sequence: CASSFTGSTGGTEAFF. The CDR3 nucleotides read TGTGCCAGCAGTTTCACCGGGTCGACAGGGGGCACTGAAGCTTTCTTT.

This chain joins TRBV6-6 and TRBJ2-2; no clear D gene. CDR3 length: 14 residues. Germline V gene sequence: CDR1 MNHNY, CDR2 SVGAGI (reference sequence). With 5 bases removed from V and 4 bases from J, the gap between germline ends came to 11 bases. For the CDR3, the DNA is TGTGCCAGCAGTACAACCGGCGGCACCGGGGAGCTGTTTTTT. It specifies CASSTTGGTGELFF.

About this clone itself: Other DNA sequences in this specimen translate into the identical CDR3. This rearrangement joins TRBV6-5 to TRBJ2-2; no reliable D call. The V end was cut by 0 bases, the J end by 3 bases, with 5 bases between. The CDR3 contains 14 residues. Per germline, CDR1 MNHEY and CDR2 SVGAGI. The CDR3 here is CASSYSRDTGELFF. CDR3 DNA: TGTGCCAGCAGTTACTCGAGAGACACCGGGGAGCTGTTTTTT.

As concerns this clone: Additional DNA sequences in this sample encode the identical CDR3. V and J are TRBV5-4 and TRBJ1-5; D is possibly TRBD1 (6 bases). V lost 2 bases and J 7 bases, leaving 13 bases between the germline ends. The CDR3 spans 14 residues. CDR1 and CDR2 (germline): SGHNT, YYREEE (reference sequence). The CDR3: CASSFGGGRQPQHF. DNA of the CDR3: TGTGCCAGCAGCTTTGGGGGGGGCAGGCAGCCCCAGCATTTT. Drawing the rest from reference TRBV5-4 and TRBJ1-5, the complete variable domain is ETGVTQSPTHLIKTRGQQVTLRCSSQSGHNTVSWYQQALGQGPQFIFQYYREEENGRGNFPPRFSGLQFPNYSSELNVNALELDDSALYLCASSFGGGRQPQHFGDGTRLSIL.

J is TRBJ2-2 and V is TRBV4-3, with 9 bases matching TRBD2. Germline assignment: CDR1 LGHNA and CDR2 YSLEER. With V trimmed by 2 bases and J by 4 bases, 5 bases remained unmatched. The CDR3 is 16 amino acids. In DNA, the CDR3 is TGCGCCAGCAGCCAATGGGCGGGAGGGATCACCGGGGAGCTGTTTTTT. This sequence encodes CASSQWAGGITGELFF.

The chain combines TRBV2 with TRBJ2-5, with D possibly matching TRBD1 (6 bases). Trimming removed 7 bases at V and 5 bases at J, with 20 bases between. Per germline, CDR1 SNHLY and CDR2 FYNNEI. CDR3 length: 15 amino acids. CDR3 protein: CASIQAGGGQETQYF. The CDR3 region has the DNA TGTGCCAGCATTCAGGCGGGCGGAGGACAGGAGACCCAGTACTTC.

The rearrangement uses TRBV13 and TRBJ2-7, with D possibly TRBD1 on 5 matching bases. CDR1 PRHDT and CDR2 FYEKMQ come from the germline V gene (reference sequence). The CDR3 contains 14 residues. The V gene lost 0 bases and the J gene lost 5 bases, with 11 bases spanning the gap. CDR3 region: CASSLGELRDEQYF. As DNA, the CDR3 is TGTGCCAGCAGCTTAGGGGAGCTCAGGGACGAGCAGTACTTC.

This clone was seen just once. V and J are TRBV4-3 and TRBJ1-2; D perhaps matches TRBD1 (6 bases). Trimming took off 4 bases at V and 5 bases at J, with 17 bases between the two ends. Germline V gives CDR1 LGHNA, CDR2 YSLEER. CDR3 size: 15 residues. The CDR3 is CASSPSGGQLYGYTF. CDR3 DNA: TGCGCCAGCAGCCCAAGCGGGGGCCAGCTTTATGGCTACACCTTC.

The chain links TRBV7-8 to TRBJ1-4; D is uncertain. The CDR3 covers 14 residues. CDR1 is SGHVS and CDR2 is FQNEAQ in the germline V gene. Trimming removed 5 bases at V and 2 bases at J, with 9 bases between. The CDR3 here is CASSPGSTNEKLFF. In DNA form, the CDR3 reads TGTGCCAGCAGCCCCGGGAGTACTAATGAAAAACTGTTTTTT. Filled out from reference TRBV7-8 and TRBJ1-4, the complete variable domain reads GAGVSQSPRYKVAKRGQDVALRCDPISGHVSLFWYQQALGQGPEFLTYFQNEAQLDKSGLPSDRFFAERPEGSVSTLKIQRTQQEDSAVYLCASSPGSTNEKLFFGSGTQLSVL.

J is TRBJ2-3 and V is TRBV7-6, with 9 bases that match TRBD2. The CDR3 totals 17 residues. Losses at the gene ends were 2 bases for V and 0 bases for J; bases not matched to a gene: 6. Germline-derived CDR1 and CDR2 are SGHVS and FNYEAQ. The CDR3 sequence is CASSLSGSGGSTDTQYF. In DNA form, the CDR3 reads TGTGCCAGCAGCTTATCGGGTAGCGGGGGAAGCACAGATACGCAGTATTTT.

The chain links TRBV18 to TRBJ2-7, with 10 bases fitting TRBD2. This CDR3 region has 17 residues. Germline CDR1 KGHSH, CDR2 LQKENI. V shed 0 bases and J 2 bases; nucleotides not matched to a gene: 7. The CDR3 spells CASSPPITSGAPYEQYF. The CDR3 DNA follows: TGTGCCAGCTCACCACCGATTACTAGCGGGGCCCCCTACGAGCAGTACTTC. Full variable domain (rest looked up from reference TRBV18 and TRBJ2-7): NAGVMQNPRHLVRRRGQEARLRCSPMKGHSHVYWYRQLPEEGLKFMVYLQKENIIDESGMPKERFSAEFPKEGPSILRIQQVVRGDSAAYFCASSPPITSGAPYEQYFGPGTRLTVT.